This TCR beta chain derives from a study of blood T cell repertoires in COVID-19. The V and J ends lost 4 bases and 1 base, in that order; junction bases with no gene match: 6. The CDR3 loop spans 15 amino acids. Germline loops: CDR1 WNHNN, CDR2 SYGVQD (reference sequence). Libraries were prepared by immunoSEQ multiplex PCR; TCRdb keeps only in-frame clonotypes and omits some of them. The sample holds roughly 500,000 clones, about 91% seen once. Sequenced sample: peripheral blood. V and J are TRBV10-1 and TRBJ2-5; 7 nucleotides align to TRBD2. The receptor comes from a man aged 18 to 29 with COVID-19, enrolled during active disease. The CDR3 is CASSGGLAAQETQYF. The CDR3 DNA follows: TGCGCCAGCAGTGGTGGGCTAGCGGCCCAAGAGACCCAGTACTTC.